The T cell receptor (beta chain) described here comes from a study of CD8 T cells in ankylosing spondylitis. There are many counts of this clonotype. Antigen unknown. Libraries of TCR beta came from quantitative 5'-RACE with molecular barcodes. TCRdb ran MiXCR on the 5' RACE reads and lists one entry per CDR3 protein. The sample has approximately 42,000 distinct CDR3 sequences, over 3.5% seen once. Looked up from germline, CDR1 is SGDLS and CDR2 is YYNGEE. V was cut by 0 bases and J by 7 bases, with 16 bases left in between. This CDR3 spans 15 amino acids. Study-wide points: Blood of patients with ankylosing spondylitis appeared to be characterized by a TCR beta motif of several highly homologous variants. Disease-linked clones were found to be CD8+ and relatively rare in peripheral blood.

The sample was blood, either unsorted or a sorted T cell fraction (not recorded which). V gene TRBV9 combines with J gene TRBJ1-2; no reliable D call. The receptor comes from a female donor with ankylosing spondylitis or in good health (not recorded which). DNA of the CDR3: TGTGCCAGCAGCGTAGGATCAAGGTGGTCGAGTGGCTACACCTTC. Translating gives CASSVGSRWSSGYTF.